What follows is one TCR beta chain and its context. The antigen remains unidentified. The data derive from a study of cytomegalovirus exposure and HLA in healthy donors. Across the study: A prior analysis found roughly 100 million unique TCR beta sequences from 170 million or so T cells.

The PCR used 60 Vbeta and 13 Jbeta primers. Data came from immunoSEQ multiplex PCR; TCRdb stores just in-frame clones and leaves some out. The table has 95,000 to 150,000 clones, 60% to 75% seen once. Study results and caveats: 150 to 200 TCR beta chains were listed as cytomegalovirus-associated. Rarity held for most TCR sequences, but there were some public TCRs that occurred in many donors.

The germline CDR1 and CDR2 sequences are MNHEY and SMNVEV (reference sequence). The CDR3 runs to 15 residues. Trimming removed 3 bases at V and 0 bases at J, with 10 bases between. This TCR was recovered from a woman between 35 and 50 years old in good health and CMV-seropositive. The sample comprised PBMCs. V gene TRBV27 combines with J gene TRBJ2-3; D uncertain. The CDR3 bases are TGTGCCAGCAGTTTTCTTGGCAGTAGCACAGATACGCAGTATTTT. Translation: CASSFLGSSTDTQYF.